These T cell receptor beta chains were read from a single sample in a study of shared clonotypes between healthy human individuals. Assay: immunoSEQ multiplex PCR; the TCRdb copy retains only in-frame clones and omits some. Of 2 million to 2.5 million clones in the sample, 90% to 95% were seen once. The sample taken for sequencing was naive CD4+ T cells from PBMCs. These receptors were taken from a man aged 18 to 30 in good health. Some clones in this sample may be carry-over from other donors' samples. Each CDR3 is given with its conserved first and last residue. D genes are given only for firm matches. The size entry is marked missing in some rows and otherwise reads once, few, many or a size class.

j_call cdr3_length clone_size d_call v_call cdr3_aa cdr3_nt
TRBJ2-5 20 . TRBD2 TRBV28 CASSLWGRATSGNPQETQYF TGTGCCAGCAGTTTATGGGGCCGAGCGACTAGCGGGAACCCTCAAGAGACCCAGTACTTC
TRBJ2-1 15 . TRBD2 TRBV4-1 CASSQGTSANNEQFF TGCGCCAGCAGCCAAGGCACTAGCGCCAACAATGAGCAGTTCTTC
TRBJ2-1 17 . TRBD2 TRBV11-2 CASSFGSGLDYYNEQFF TGTGCCAGCAGCTTCGGGTCTGGACTAGACTACTACAATGAGCAGTTCTTC
TRBJ1-2 15 . . TRBV7-2 CASSLTLDNLYGYTF TGTGCCAGCAGCTTAACCCTGGACAACCTTTATGGCTACACCTTC
TRBJ1-2 15 . . TRBV7-3 CASSRPDTTNYGYTF TGTGCCAGCAGCCGACCTGACACCACTAACTATGGCTACACCTTC
TRBJ1-4 14 . . TRBV5-6 CASSLATSNEGLFF TGTGCCAGCAGCTTGGCGACGTCTAATGAGGGACTGTTTTTT
TRBJ2-1 11 once . TRBV6-5 CAKSYRAEQFF TGTGCCAAATCTTACAGGGCTGAGCAGTTCTTC
TRBJ1-6 14 . TRBD1 TRBV28 CASSFRGRFSPLHF TGTGCCAGCAGTTTCAGGGGGCGCTTTTCACCCCTCCACTTT
TRBJ2-5 16 . . TRBV7-2 CASSPPFGSGQETQYF TGTGCCAGCAGCCCGCCTTTTGGTAGCGGACAAGAGACCCAGTACTTC
TRBJ2-2 15 . TRBD2 TRBV18 CASSPLAGAPGELFF TGTGCCAGCTCACCACTAGCGGGAGCCCCCGGGGAGCTGTTTTTT
TRBJ2-6 15 . . TRBV18 CASSKGGAGANVLTF TGTGCCAGCTCAAAAGGGGGTGCTGGGGCCAACGTCCTGACTTTC
TRBJ2-7 16 . . TRBV27 CASSLGGANLFYEQYF TGTGCCAGCAGTTTAGGGGGGGCCAATTTATTCTACGAGCAGTACTTC
TRBJ2-7 14 once . TRBV5-1 CASSLGPGSGEQYF TGCGCCAGCAGCTTGGGCCCTGGATCGGGGGAGCAGTACTTC
TRBJ2-3 17 . . TRBV4-3 CASSQVAGQSRTDTQYF TGCGCCAGCAGCCAAGTTGCGGGGCAATCGAGAACAGATACGCAGTATTTT
TRBJ1-5 13 . . TRBV7-3 CASSLTPEAPQHF TGTGCCAGCAGCTTAACGCCAGAGGCGCCCCAGCATTTT
TRBJ2-6 16 . TRBD1 TRBV25-1 CASSARQGAGANVLTF TGTGCCAGCAGTGCGAGACAGGGGGCTGGGGCCAACGTCCTGACTTTC
TRBJ2-5 16 . . TRBV5-1 CASSINPRDLQETQYF TGCGCCAGCAGCATTAACCCGCGGGACCTCCAAGAGACCCAGTACTTC
TRBJ1-1 14 . . TRBV5-1 CASSLFGKGTEAFF TGCGCCAGCAGCTTGTTTGGTAAGGGCACTGAAGCTTTCTTT
TRBJ2-5 15 . . TRBV4-1 CASSQYDRLQETQYF TGCGCCAGCAGCCAGTACGACAGGCTACAAGAGACCCAGTACTTC
TRBJ2-3 11 . . TRBV30 CAWTSEDTQYF TGTGCCTGGACCAGCGAAGATACGCAGTATTTT
TRBJ1-4 13 once . TRBV28 CASSLGSFEKLFF TGTGCCAGCAGCCTCGGCAGTTTTGAAAAACTGTTTTTT
TRBJ2-2 16 . TRBD2 TRBV6-6 CASSPPGLGAIGELFF TGTGCCAGCAGTCCTCCGGGACTAGGAGCTATCGGGGAGCTGTTTTTT
TRBJ2-1 15 . TRBD2 TRBV15 CATSRSGLRDNEQFF TGTGCCACCAGCAGGTCGGGACTAAGGGACAATGAGCAGTTCTTC
TRBJ2-4 15 . TRBD1 TRBV5-4 CASSLGQGAPGIQYF TGTGCCAGCAGCTTGGGACAGGGGGCCCCTGGCATTCAGTACTTC
TRBJ2-1 13 . . TRBV2 CASMGDSYNEQFF TGTGCCAGCATGGGAGATAGCTACAATGAGCAGTTCTTC
TRBJ2-4 17 . TRBD1 TRBV7-2 CASSPGTGGAGGPIQYF TGTGCCAGCAGCCCAGGGACAGGGGGCGCCGGAGGGCCCATTCAGTACTTC
TRBJ1-1 15 few TRBD1 TRBV6-5 CASSRWTGRDTEAFF TGTGCCAGCAGTCGGTGGACAGGGAGGGACACTGAAGCTTTCTTT